These T cell receptor beta chains were read from a single sample in a study of T cell changes during pregnancy in multiple sclerosis. Assay: immunoSEQ multiplex PCR; the TCRdb copy retains only in-frame clones and omits some. The profile covers 36,000 or so clones, with 70% to 90% appearing a single time and approximately 0.5% taken by the ten largest. The source was CD4+ T cells from peripheral blood mononuclear cells, collected in the first trimester of pregnancy. Every receptor here comes from a female donor with multiple sclerosis, enrolled in a pregnancy study. The CDR3 runs from the conserved cysteine through the conserved F or W. A D gene is named only where the DNA matches it firmly. Clone size, where shown, is once, few, many, or a class for clones that have expanded.

v_gene,d_gene,abundance,j_gene,CDR3aa,CDR3nt
TRBV5-1,-,-,TRBJ2-1,CASSLDESSYNEQFF,TGCGCCAGCAGCTTGGATGAGAGCTCCTACAATGAGCAGTTCTTC
TRBV5-6,TRBD1,-,TRBJ1-2,CASWTSTGSGGYTF,TGTGCCAGCTGGACCTCGACAGGGTCGGGAGGCTACACCTTC
TRBV19,TRBD2,-,TRBJ2-7,CASSIYQREVFHEQYF,TGTGCCAGTAGTATATACCAGCGGGAGGTCTTCCACGAGCAGTACTTC
TRBV5-6,TRBD2,-,TRBJ2-2,CASSLISGREAGELFF,TGTGCCAGCAGCTTGATTAGCGGGAGGGAGGCCGGGGAGCTGTTTTTT
TRBV7-8,TRBD1,-,TRBJ1-6,CASSPGTAYSPLHF,TGTGCCAGCAGCCCGGGGACAGCCTATTCACCCCTCCACTTT
TRBV10-3,-,few,TRBJ1-6,CAIRRGEGSPLHF,TGTGCCATCAGAAGGGGGGAGGGTTCACCCCTCCACTTT
TRBV27,-,-,TRBJ1-1,CASSFRTPVNTEAFF,TGTGCCAGCAGTTTCCGGACACCCGTGAACACTGAAGCTTTCTTT
TRBV30,TRBD1,-,TRBJ2-7,CAWSRQGNEQYF,TGTGCCTGGAGTCGACAGGGTAACGAGCAGTACTTC
TRBV28,-,-,TRBJ1-3,CASIRVNTIYF,TGTGCCAGCATCCGAGTAAACACCATATATTTT
TRBV19,-,-,TRBJ2-5,CASSMGMGGLEETQYF,TGTGCCAGTAGTATGGGGATGGGGGGGCTAGAAGAGACCCAGTACTTC
TRBV5-4,-,-,TRBJ2-1,CASSLDTRSYNEQFF,TGTGCCAGCAGCTTAGACACCCGCTCCTACAATGAGCAGTTCTTC
TRBV7-8,TRBD2,few,TRBJ2-1,CASSQAAGGSYNEQFF,TGTGCCAGCAGCCAAGCAGCGGGGGGGTCCTACAATGAGCAGTTCTTC
TRBV5-1,-,-,TRBJ1-2,CASSLVTGNYGYTF,TGCGCCAGCAGCTTGGTAACAGGAAACTATGGCTACACCTTC
TRBV5-1,-,once,TRBJ1-6,CASSFSEYNSPLHF,TGCGCCAGCAGCTTTAGTGAATATAATTCACCCCTCCACTTT
TRBV7-2,-,-,TRBJ1-5,CASSLWGWGRNQPQHF,TGTGCCAGCAGCTTATGGGGATGGGGGCGCAATCAGCCCCAGCATTTT
TRBV2,TRBD2,-,TRBJ2-7,CASSGLAVSYEQYF,TGTGCCAGCAGTGGTCTAGCGGTTTCCTACGAGCAGTACTTC
TRBV7-9,TRBD1,-,TRBJ2-7,CASSRGQGAAYEQYF,TGTGCCAGCAGCAGAGGACAGGGGGCGGCCTACGAGCAGTACTTC
TRBV27,-,-,TRBJ2-5,CASSWREGETQYF,TGTGCCAGCAGTTGGAGGGAAGGAGAGACCCAGTACTTC
TRBV7-2,-,-,TRBJ1-2,CASSLEGNYGYTF,TGTGCCAGCAGCTTAGAGGGGAACTATGGCTACACCTTC
TRBV5-6,-,-,TRBJ1-1,CASTPWSGTEAFF,TGTGCCAGCACCCCGTGGTCGGGGACTGAAGCTTTCTTT
TRBV30,-,few,TRBJ1-6,CASPRNSAYNSPLHF,TGTGCCTCCCCTAGGAATAGCGCCTATAATTCACCCCTCCACTTT
TRBV9,-,-,TRBJ2-3,CASSVVGGFTDTQYF,TGTGCCAGCAGCGTAGTTGGGGGGTTCACAGATACGCAGTATTTT
TRBV5-1,TRBD2,-,TRBJ2-3,CASSLAGLAGGADTQYF,TGCGCCAGCAGCTTGGCCGGACTAGCGGGGGGGGCAGATACGCAGTATTTT
TRBV19,-,-,TRBJ2-1,CASRDGSSYNEQFF,TGTGCCAGTAGGGACGGGAGCTCCTACAATGAGCAGTTCTTC
TRBV14,-,-,TRBJ2-2,CASSYNTGELFF,TGTGCCAGCAGCTATAACACCGGGGAGCTGTTTTTT
TRBV4-1,TRBD1,-,TRBJ1-5,CASSLRDSDNQPQHF,TGCGCCAGCAGCCTAAGGGACAGTGACAATCAGCCCCAGCATTTT
TRBV15,-,-,TRBJ1-2,CATSRDSALEGYTF,TGTGCCACCAGCAGAGATAGCGCCTTGGAGGGCTACACCTTC
TRBV19,-,-,TRBJ2-7,CASSIAGRITNEQYF,TGTGCCAGTAGTATAGCCGGCAGGATTACGAACGAGCAGTACTTC
TRBV9,TRBD2,-,TRBJ2-3,CASGRLAGARDTQYF,TGTGCCAGCGGAAGACTAGCGGGGGCCCGGGATACGCAGTATTTT
TRBV2,-,-,TRBJ2-7,CASSEEPAGRYEQYF,TGTGCCAGCAGTGAAGAACCGGCAGGGCGCTACGAGCAGTACTTC
TRBV9,-,-,TRBJ1-1,CASSVGTGNTEAFF,TGTGCCAGCAGCGTAGGCACGGGGAACACTGAAGCTTTCTTT
TRBV2,-,-,TRBJ2-5,CASRDTEETQYF,TGTGCCAGCAGGGACACCGAAGAGACCCAGTACTTC
TRBV2,TRBD2,-,TRBJ2-7,CASSRGLAGTYEQYF,TGTGCCAGCAGCCGGGGACTAGCGGGGACCTACGAGCAGTACTTC
TRBV5-1,-,-,TRBJ2-1,CASRTDDRWSSYNEQFF,TGCGCCAGCAGAACAGACGACAGGTGGAGCTCCTACAATGAGCAGTTCTTC
TRBV18,-,-,TRBJ1-1,CASSLTDSPMNTEAFF,TGTGCCAGCTCACTAACGGACAGCCCCATGAACACTGAAGCTTTCTTT
TRBV14,TRBD1,-,TRBJ2-1,CASSRFDTGTGLFF,TGTGCCAGCAGCCGATTTGACACCGGGACAGGGTTGTTCTTC
TRBV2,-,-,TRBJ1-6,CASSEQGDGDSPLHF,TGTGCCAGCAGTGAACAAGGGGATGGGGATTCACCCCTCCACTTT
TRBV30,-,-,TRBJ2-3,CASTRGSTDTQYF,TGTGCCTCCACTAGGGGGTCCACAGATACGCAGTATTTT
TRBV5-5,-,-,TRBJ2-1,CASSLRGTGNNEQFF,TGTGCCAGCAGCCTCCGGGGAACGGGGAACAATGAGCAGTTCTTC
TRBV7-6,-,once,TRBJ2-7,CASSLGWTVSYEQYF,TGTGCCAGCAGCTTAGGATGGACAGTCTCCTACGAGCAGTACTTC
TRBV29-1,TRBD2,-,TRBJ2-5,CSVVKGLAHQGETQYF,TGCAGCGTTGTTAAGGGACTAGCCCATCAGGGAGAGACCCAGTACTTC
TRBV5-1,TRBD1,-,TRBJ2-7,CASSQDRGIDEQYF,TGCGCCAGCAGCCAAGACAGGGGCATCGACGAGCAGTACTTC
TRBV18,-,-,TRBJ2-3,CASSGSDTQYF,TGTGCCAGCTCGGGCTCAGATACGCAGTATTTT
TRBV29-1,TRBD1,-,TRBJ2-3,CSVRPGQNIDTQYF,TGCAGCGTCCGACCGGGACAGAATATAGATACGCAGTATTTT
TRBV29-1,TRBD1,-,TRBJ2-5,CSARTGAKETQYF,TGCAGCGCCAGGACAGGGGCTAAAGAGACCCAGTACTTC